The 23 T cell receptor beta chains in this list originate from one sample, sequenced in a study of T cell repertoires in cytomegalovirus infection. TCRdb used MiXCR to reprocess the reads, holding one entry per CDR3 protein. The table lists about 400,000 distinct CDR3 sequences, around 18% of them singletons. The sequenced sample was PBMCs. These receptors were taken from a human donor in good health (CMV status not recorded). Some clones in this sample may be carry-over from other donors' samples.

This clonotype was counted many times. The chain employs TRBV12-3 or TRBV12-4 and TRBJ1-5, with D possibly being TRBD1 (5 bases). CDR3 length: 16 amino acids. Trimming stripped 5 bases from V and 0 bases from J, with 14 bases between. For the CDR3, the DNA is TGTGCCAGCAGTCCTGGACATCACTATAGCAATCAGCCCCAGCATTTT. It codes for CASSPGHHYSNQPQHF.

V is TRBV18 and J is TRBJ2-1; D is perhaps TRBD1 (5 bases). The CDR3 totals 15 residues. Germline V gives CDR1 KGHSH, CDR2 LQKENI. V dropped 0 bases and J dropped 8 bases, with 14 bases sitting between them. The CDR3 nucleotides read TGTGCCAGCTCACCACCCGGCAGAAGCAGGGATGAGCAGTTCTTC. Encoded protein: CASSPPGRSRDEQFF.

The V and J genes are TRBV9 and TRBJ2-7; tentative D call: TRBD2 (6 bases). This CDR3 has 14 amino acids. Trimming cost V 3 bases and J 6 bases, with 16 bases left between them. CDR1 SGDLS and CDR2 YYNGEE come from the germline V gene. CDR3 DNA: TGTGCCAGCAGCGAGTACGGGAGTCATCCCGAGCAGTACTTC. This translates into CASSEYGSHPEQYF.

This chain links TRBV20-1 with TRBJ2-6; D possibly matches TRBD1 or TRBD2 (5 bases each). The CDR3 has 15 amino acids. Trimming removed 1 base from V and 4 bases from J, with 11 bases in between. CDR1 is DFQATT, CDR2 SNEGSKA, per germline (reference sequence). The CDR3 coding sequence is TGCAGTGCTAGAGGCCAGGGAGCCGGGGCCAACGTCCTGACTTTC. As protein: CSARGQGAGANVLTF.

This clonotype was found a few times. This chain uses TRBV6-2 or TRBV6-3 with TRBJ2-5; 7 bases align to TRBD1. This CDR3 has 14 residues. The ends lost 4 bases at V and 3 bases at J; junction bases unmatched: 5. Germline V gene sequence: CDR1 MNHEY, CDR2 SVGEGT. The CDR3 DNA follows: TGTGCCAGCAGTTTCCTGGACAGGAAAGAGACCCAGTACTTC. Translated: CASSFLDRKETQYF.

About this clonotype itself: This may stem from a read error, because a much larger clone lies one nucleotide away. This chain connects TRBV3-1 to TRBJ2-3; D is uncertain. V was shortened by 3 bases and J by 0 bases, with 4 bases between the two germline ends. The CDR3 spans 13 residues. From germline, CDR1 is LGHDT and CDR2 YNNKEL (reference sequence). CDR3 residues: CASSHQSTDTQYF. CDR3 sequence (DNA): TGTGCCAGCAGCCACCAGAGCACAGATACGCAGTATTTT.

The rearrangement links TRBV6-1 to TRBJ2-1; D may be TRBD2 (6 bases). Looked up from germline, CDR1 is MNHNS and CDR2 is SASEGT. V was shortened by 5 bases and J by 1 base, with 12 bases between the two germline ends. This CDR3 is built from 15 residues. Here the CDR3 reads CASSYTGGSYNEQFF. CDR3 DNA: TGTGCCAGCAGTTATACCGGGGGTTCCTACAATGAGCAGTTCTTC.

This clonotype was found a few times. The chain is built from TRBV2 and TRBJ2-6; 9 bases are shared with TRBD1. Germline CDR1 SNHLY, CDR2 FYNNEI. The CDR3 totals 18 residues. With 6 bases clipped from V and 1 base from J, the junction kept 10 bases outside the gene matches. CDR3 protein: CASRTGGGPPSGANVLTF. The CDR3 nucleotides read TGTGCCAGCAGAACAGGGGGCGGTCCCCCTTCTGGGGCCAACGTCCTGACTTTC. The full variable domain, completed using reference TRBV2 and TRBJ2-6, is EPEVTQTPSHQVTQMGQEVILRCVPISNHLYFYWYRQILGQKVEFLVSFYNNEISEKSEIFDDQFSVERPDGSNFTLKIRSTKLEDSAMYFCASRTGGGPPSGANVLTFGAGSRLTVL.

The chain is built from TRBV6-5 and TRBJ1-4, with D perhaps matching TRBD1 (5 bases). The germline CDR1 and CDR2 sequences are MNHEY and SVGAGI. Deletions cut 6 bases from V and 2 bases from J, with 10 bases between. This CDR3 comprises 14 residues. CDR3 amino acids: CASSRDVTNEKLFF. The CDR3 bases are TGTGCCAGCAGCCGGGACGTCACTAATGAAAAACTGTTTTTT.

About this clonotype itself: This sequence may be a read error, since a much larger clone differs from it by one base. The CDR3, as DNA: TGCAGTGCTATACCGGGCAGCAATCAGCCCCAGCATTTT. Amino acid sequence: CSAIPGSNQPQHF. The chain combines TRBV20-1 with TRBJ1-5; D remains unclear. In germline, CDR1 is DFQATT, CDR2 SNEGSKA (reference sequence). Trimming shortened V by 4 bases and J by 1 base, and 8 bases separated the two germline ends. The CDR3 is 13 residues long.

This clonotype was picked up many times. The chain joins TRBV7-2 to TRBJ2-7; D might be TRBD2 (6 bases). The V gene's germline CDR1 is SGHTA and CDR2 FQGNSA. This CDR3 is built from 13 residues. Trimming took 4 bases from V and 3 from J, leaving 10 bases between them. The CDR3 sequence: CASSYRDFYEQYF. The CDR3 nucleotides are TGTGCCAGCAGCTATCGGGACTTCTACGAGCAGTACTTC.

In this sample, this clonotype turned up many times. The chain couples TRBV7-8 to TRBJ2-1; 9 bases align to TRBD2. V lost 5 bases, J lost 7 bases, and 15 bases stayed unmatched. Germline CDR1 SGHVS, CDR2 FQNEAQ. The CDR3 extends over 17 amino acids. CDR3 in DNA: TGTGCCAGCAGCCCCGGCGCTAGCGGGACCCCTGGGAATGAGCAGTTCTTC. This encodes CASSPGASGTPGNEQFF.

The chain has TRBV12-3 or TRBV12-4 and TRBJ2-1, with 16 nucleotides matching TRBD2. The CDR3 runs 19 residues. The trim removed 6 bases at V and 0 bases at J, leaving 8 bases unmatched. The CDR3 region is CASSPRGLAGGSSYNEQFF. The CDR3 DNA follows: TGTGCCAGCAGCCCCCGGGGACTAGCGGGAGGGAGCTCCTACAATGAGCAGTTCTTC.

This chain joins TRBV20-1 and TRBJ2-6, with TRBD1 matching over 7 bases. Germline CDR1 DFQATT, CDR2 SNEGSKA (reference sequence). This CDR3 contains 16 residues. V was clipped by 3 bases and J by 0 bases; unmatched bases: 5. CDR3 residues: CSASDRVLSGANVLTF. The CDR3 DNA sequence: TGCAGTGCTAGTGACAGGGTCCTCTCTGGGGCCAACGTCCTGACTTTC.

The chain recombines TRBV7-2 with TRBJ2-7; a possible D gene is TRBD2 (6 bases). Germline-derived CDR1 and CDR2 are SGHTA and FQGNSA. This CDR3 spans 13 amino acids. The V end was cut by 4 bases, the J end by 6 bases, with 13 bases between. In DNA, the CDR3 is TGTGCCAGCAGCTCAGGGCGGGGCCGCGAGCAGTACTTC. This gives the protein CASSSGRGREQYF.

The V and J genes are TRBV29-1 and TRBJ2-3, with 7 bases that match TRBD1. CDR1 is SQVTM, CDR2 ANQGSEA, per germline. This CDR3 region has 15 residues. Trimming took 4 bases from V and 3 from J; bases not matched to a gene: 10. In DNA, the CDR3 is TGCAGCGTTGGGTACAGGGGAAGGTCGACAGATACGCAGTATTTT. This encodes CSVGYRGRSTDTQYF.

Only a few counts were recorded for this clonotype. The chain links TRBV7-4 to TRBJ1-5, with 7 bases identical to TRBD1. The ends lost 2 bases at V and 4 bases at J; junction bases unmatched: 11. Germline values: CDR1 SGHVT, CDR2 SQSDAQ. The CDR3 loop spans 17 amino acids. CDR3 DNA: TGTGCCAGCAGCTTACGCCCCCATGAGGGACAGAATCAGCCCCAGCATTTT. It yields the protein CASSLRPHEGQNQPQHF.

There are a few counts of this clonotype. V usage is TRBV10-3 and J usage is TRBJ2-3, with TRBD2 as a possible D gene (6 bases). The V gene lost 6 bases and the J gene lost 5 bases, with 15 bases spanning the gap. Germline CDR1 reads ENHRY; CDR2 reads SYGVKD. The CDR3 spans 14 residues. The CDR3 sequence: CAIRVTLAQDTQYF. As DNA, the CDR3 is TGTGCCATCAGGGTCACACTAGCCCAAGATACGCAGTATTTT.

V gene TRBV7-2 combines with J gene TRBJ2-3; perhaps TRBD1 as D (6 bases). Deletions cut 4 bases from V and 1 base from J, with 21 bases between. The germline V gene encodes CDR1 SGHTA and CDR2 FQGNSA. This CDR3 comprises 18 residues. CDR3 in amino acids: CASSSRLKDSERTDTQYF. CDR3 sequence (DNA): TGTGCCAGCAGCTCCCGCCTTAAGGACAGCGAACGCACAGATACGCAGTATTTT.

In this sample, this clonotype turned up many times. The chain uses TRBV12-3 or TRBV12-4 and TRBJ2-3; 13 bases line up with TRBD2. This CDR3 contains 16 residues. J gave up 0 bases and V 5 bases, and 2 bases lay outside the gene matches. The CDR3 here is CASSRGLAGSTDTQYF. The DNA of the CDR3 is TGTGCCAGCAGTAGGGGACTAGCGGGGAGCACAGATACGCAGTATTTT.

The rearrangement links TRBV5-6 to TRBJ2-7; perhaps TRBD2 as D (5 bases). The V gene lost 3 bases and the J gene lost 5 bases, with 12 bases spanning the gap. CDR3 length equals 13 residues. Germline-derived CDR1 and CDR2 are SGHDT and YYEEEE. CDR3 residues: CASSWRVADEQYF. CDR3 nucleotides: TGTGCCAGCAGCTGGCGGGTAGCCGACGAGCAGTACTTC.

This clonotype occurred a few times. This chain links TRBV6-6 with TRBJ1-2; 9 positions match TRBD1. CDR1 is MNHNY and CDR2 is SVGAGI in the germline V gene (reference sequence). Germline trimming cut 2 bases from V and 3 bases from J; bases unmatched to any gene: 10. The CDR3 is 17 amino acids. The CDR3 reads CASSYALGDRVYYGYTF. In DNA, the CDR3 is TGTGCCAGCAGTTACGCCTTGGGGGACAGGGTGTACTATGGCTACACCTTC.

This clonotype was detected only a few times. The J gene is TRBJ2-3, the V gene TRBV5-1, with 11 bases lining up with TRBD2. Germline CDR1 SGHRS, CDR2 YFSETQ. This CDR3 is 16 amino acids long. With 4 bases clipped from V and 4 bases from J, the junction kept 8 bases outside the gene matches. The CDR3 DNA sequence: TGCGCCAGCAGCCCGCCTCTAGCGGGGGGCCCAGATACGCAGTATTTT. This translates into CASSPPLAGGPDTQYF.